The sequence of this TCR beta chain was determined in a study of T-cell memory formation after mild COVID-19. The wider study: Largely donor-specific TCR clusters were found.

V shed 10 bases and J 6 bases; nucleotides not matched to a gene: 7. Germline V gene sequence: CDR1 SGHNT, CDR2 YYREEE (reference sequence). The CDR3 has 13 residues. TCRdb itself ran the 5' RACE reads through MiXCR, one entry per CDR3 protein. Here the sample spans 90,000 to 120,000 distinct CDR3 sequences, 14% being singletons. This clonotype was counted only a few times. The TCR originated in a man younger than 30 who had mild COVID-19 (a few samples of this study predate the infection). Cell type and time point are not known. V usage is TRBV5-4 and J usage is TRBJ2-7, with TRBD2 matching 13 bases. Sequenced: PBMCs or a T cell subset sorted from them (not recorded which). In DNA, the CDR3 is TGTGCCTCCGGGACTAGCGGGACGATCGAGCAGTACTTC. Its protein product is CASGTSGTIEQYF. The whole variable domain, filled in from reference TRBV5-4 and TRBJ2-7, reads ETGVTQSPTHLIKTRGQQVTLRCSSQSGHNTVSWYQQALGQGPQFIFQYYREEENGRGNFPPRFSGLQFPNYSSELNVNALELDDSALYLCASGTSGTIEQYFGPGTRLTVT.